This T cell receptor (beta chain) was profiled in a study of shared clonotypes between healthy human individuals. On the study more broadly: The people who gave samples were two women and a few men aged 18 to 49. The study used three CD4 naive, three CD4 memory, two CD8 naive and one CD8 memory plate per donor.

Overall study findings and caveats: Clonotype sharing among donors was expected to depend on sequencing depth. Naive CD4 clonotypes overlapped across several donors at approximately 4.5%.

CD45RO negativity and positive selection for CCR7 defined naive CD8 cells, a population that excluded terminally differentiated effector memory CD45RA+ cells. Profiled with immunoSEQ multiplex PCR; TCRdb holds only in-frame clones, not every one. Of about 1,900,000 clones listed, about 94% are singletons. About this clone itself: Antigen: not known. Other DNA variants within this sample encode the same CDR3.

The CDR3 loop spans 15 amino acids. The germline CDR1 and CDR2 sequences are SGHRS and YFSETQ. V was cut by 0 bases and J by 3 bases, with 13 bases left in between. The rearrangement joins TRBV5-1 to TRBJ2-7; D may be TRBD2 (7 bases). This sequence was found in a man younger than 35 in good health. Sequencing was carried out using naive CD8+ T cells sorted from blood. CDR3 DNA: TGCGCCAGCAGCTTGGCCCCCGGGGGGCTCTACGAGCAGTACTTC. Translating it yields CASSLAPGGLYEQYF. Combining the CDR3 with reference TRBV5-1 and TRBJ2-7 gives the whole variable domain KAGVTQTPRYLIKTRGQQVTLSCSPISGHRSVSWYQQTPGQGLQFLFEYFSETQRNKGNFPGRFSGRQFSNSRSEMNVSTLELGDSALYLCASSLAPGGLYEQYFGPGTRLTVT.